This record covers a single T cell receptor beta chain. One end of the junction fails to match germline, which may point to a read error. The data are from a study of Graves' ophthalmopathy and Graves' hyperthyroidism. CDR1 is ENHRY, CDR2 SYGVKD, per germline. The CDR3 sequence is 13 residues long. Scientists amplified the TCR beta CDR3 regions from RNA transcripts. First-round RT-PCR relied on HTBI primers, and a second-round multiplex PCR came next. TCRdb processed the multiplex PCR reads anew with MiXCR; each CDR3 protein has one entry. The sample contains over 450,000 distinct CDR3 sequences, approximately 15% of which appear only once.

This sequence originates from a woman younger than 45 with Graves' ophthalmopathy. The chain has TRBV10-3 and TRBJ2-2; D is unresolved. The sample comprised blood. CDR3 sequence reads: CAIRGHDTWELFF. The CDR3 coding sequence is TGTGCCATCAGGGGTCATGACACCTGGGAGCTGTTTTTT.